This T cell receptor (beta chain) was sequenced for a study of identical twins. The length of the CDR3 is 14 residues. V lost 9 bases to trimming and J lost 3 bases, with 16 bases between them. Germline V gives CDR1 SGHRS, CDR2 YFSETQ. The study's findings and limits: Rather than following the same donors, the conclusions depended on cross-sectional statistical analysis. Some out-of-frame alpha sequences were shared by twins, and these showed excess low generation probability. Less excess twin sharing appeared in beta out-of-frame sequences.

Note on this clonotype: Its antigen is undetermined.

Template switching (which added a universal primer site) was used, and cDNA carried unique molecular identifiers. From the 5' RACE reads, TCRdb called clonotypes with MiXCR, one entry per CDR3 protein. The sample shows about 480,000 distinct CDR3 sequences, approximately 15% of them seen only once. These data were also reused for a study on yellow fever vaccine responses in identical twins.

The receptor was derived from a woman aged 18 to 35 in good health. The chain has TRBV5-1 and TRBJ1-5, with D unclear. Sequencing was carried out using CD4+ T cells sorted from blood. The DNA of the CDR3 is TGCGCCACCTGGATACCCAGGCACAATCAGCCCCAGCATTTT. It encodes CATWIPRHNQPQHF.